A single sample gave rise to the 2 T cell receptor beta chains below, sequenced in a study of tumor-infiltrating lymphocytes in localized non-small cell lung cancer. Using immunoSEQ multiplex PCR, the repertoire was profiled, and TCRdb retains in-frame clones only, with some absent. Among fewer than 15,000 clones listed, about 78% were seen once. Sequenced sample: uninvolved lung tissue not adjacent to the tumor. All receptors derive from a human donor with non-small cell lung cancer.

This clone was counted between two and nine times. The V gene is TRBV7-2, the J gene TRBJ1-6, with D unresolved. V was clipped by 2 bases and J by 9 bases, with 11 bases between them. Germline V gene lookup returns CDR1 SGHTA and CDR2 FQGNSA. The CDR3 has 14 amino acids. The CDR3 sequence is CASSLSKRGSPLHF. Here the CDR3 DNA reads TGTGCCAGCAGCTTAAGTAAGCGGGGTTCACCCCTCCACTTT.

The CDR3 loop reads CASSHLQDAFF. Written as DNA, the CDR3 is TGCGCCAGCAGCCACCTACAAGACGCTTTCTTT. This chain joins TRBV4-1 and TRBJ1-1; D ambiguous. The CDR3 spans 11 residues. V was pared by 3 bases and J by 11 bases, with 10 bases between. The germline V gene has CDR1 MGHRA and CDR2 YSYEKL.